These 13 T cell receptor beta chains share one sample of origin, sequenced in a study of blood T cell repertoires in COVID-19. Measured with immunoSEQ multiplex PCR; TCRdb has only the in-frame clones, and not every one. The sample lists fewer than 600,000 clones; roughly 90% were seen once. Specimen: PBMCs or T cells enriched from blood (not recorded which). These receptors were taken from a woman in her forties who had recovered from COVID-19.

The rearrangement links TRBV12-3 or TRBV12-4 to TRBJ2-1; D unclear. The CDR3 is made up of 12 amino acids. V was pared by 2 bases and J by 4 bases, with 3 bases between. CDR3 amino acids: CASSLQYNEQFF. The CDR3 region has the DNA TGTGCCAGCAGTTTACAGTACAATGAGCAGTTCTTC.

The rearrangement joins TRBV7-2 to TRBJ2-1; tentative D call: TRBD2 (5 bases). Trimming took 5 bases from V and 9 from J, leaving 14 bases between them. CDR1 and CDR2 (germline): SGHTA, FQGNSA. The CDR3 contains 13 residues. The CDR3 DNA reads as TGTGCCAGCAGCGCTGACTATTTACCTGAGCAGTTCTTC. It specifies CASSADYLPEQFF.

The chain combines TRBV18 with TRBJ1-2; no reliable D call. Between the trimmed V and J ends, which lost 2 bases and 6 bases, there was a span of 7 bases. Germline loops: CDR1 KGHSH, CDR2 LQKENI. This CDR3 has 12 residues. The CDR3 bases are TGTGCCAGCTCACCAGGTCAGGATGGCTACACCTTC. Its protein product is CASSPGQDGYTF.

The rearrangement joins TRBV15 to TRBJ1-2, with TRBD1 identical over 8 bases. The CDR3 loop spans 15 amino acids. The germline V gene encodes CDR1 LNHNV and CDR2 YYDKDF (reference sequence). The J segment lost 7 bases and the V segment lost 3 bases, leaving 10 bases of the junction unmatched. The CDR3 coding sequence is TGTGCCACCAGCAGTTCCACCCTCAGGGGGCTTGGCTACACCTTC. Its translation is CATSSSTLRGLGYTF.

This sequence joins TRBV7-9 and TRBJ2-5, with D perhaps TRBD2 (6 bases). The CDR3 loop spans 15 amino acids. The germline CDR1 and CDR2 sequences are SEHNR and FQNEAQ (reference sequence). Trimming removed 1 base from V and 4 bases from J, with 13 bases in between. The CDR3 spells CASSLVSGRLETQYF. CDR3 nucleotides: TGTGCCAGCAGCTTAGTATCCGGGAGACTAGAGACCCAGTACTTC.

The rearrangement joins TRBV5-4 to TRBJ1-3; 7 bases map to TRBD1. CDR1 and CDR2 from the germline V gene are SGHNT and YYREEE (reference sequence). CDR3 length: 17 residues. V shed 0 bases and J 3 bases; nucleotides not matched to a gene: 9. The CDR3 sequence is CASSLAEAGGFGNTIYF. The DNA for the CDR3 is TGTGCCAGCAGCTTGGCCGAAGCAGGGGGTTTTGGAAACACCATATATTTT. Full variable domain (remainder filled in from reference TRBV5-4 and TRBJ1-3): ETGVTQSPTHLIKTRGQQVTLRCSSQSGHNTVSWYQQALGQGPQFIFQYYREEENGRGNFPPRFSGLQFPNYSSELNVNALELDDSALYLCASSLAEAGGFGNTIYFGEGSWLTVV.

The V and J genes are TRBV5-1 and TRBJ2-5, with 9 bases that match TRBD1. J was trimmed by 5 bases and V by 0 bases; bases with no gene match: 8. The CDR3 is 16 amino acids. Per germline, CDR1 SGHRS and CDR2 YFSETQ. DNA for the CDR3: TGCGCCAGCAGCTTGGCACAGGGGGCGCGAATGGAGACCCAGTACTTC. As protein: CASSLAQGARMETQYF.

The chain links TRBV25-1 to TRBJ1-1; D gene unclear. Germline CDR1 is MGHDK and CDR2 is SYGVNS. The CDR3 loop spans 14 amino acids. Trimming removed 7 bases at V and 1 base at J, with 13 bases between. The CDR3 loop is CASNLAGRNTEAFF. As DNA, the CDR3 is TGTGCCAGCAACTTAGCCGGGAGGAACACTGAAGCTTTCTTT. The complete variable domain, with remaining parts taken from reference TRBV25-1 and TRBJ1-1, reads EADIYQTPRYLVIGTGKKITLECSQTMGHDKMYWYQQDPGMELHLIHYSYGVNSTEKGDLSSESTVSRIRTEHFPLTLESARPSHTSQYLCASNLAGRNTEAFFGQGTRLTVV.

The V call is TRBV5-6, the J call TRBJ2-1, with D possibly TRBD2 on 6 matching bases. Germline lookup yields CDR1 SGHDT and CDR2 YYEEEE. V was cut by 4 bases and J by 7 bases, with 15 bases left in between. The CDR3 extends over 14 amino acids. The CDR3 coding sequence is TGTGCCAGCAGCCCGGCGGGAAAAGGGAATGAGCAGTTCTTC. Protein product: CASSPAGKGNEQFF.

The chain couples TRBV18 to TRBJ2-7, with TRBD2 matching over 15 bases. With 3 bases clipped from V and 5 bases from J, the junction kept 2 bases outside the gene matches. The CDR3 is 15 amino acids. Germline V CDR1 and CDR2: KGHSH, LQKENI. CDR3 sequence: CASSPGLAGGNEQYF. The CDR3 nucleotides read TGTGCCAGCTCACCGGGACTAGCGGGAGGAAACGAGCAGTACTTC.

The gene calls are TRBV27 and TRBJ1-1; 12 nucleotides line up with TRBD1. The CDR3 length is 15 residues. Germline V lookup: CDR1 MNHEY, CDR2 SMNVEV (reference sequence). J gave up 3 bases and V 5 bases, and 4 bases lay outside the gene matches. CDR3 coding DNA: TGTGCCAGCAGTGGGGGGACAGGGGGCCACACTGAAGCTTTCTTT. Translated, it gives CASSGGTGGHTEAFF.

The J gene is TRBJ1-2, the V gene TRBV29-1; unclear D gene. Germline lookup yields CDR1 SQVTM and CDR2 ANQGSEA. V lost 5 bases and J 6 bases, leaving 16 bases between the germline ends. CDR3 size: 13 residues. The CDR3 region is CSVLDTHGDGYTF. CDR3 DNA sequence: TGCAGCGTTCTTGACACACACGGGGATGGCTACACCTTC.

This sequence joins TRBV6-1 and TRBJ2-7, with 8 bases matching TRBD2. The germline CDR1 and CDR2 sequences are MNHNS and SASEGT. The ends lost 3 bases at V and 4 bases at J; junction bases unmatched: 8. The CDR3 loop spans 15 amino acids. The CDR3 is CASSELGLAVYEQYF. The CDR3 nucleotides are TGTGCCAGCAGTGAGCTTGGACTAGCTGTTTACGAGCAGTACTTC.